This TCR beta chain was recovered during a study of PD-L1 blockade in urothelial cancer. The V segment lost 2 bases and the J segment 5 bases; nucleotides outside the gene matches: 6. This CDR3 spans 15 amino acids. Per germline, CDR1 MGHRA and CDR2 YSYEKL. Specified time point: peripheral blood 6 weeks after treatment start. Method: immunoSEQ multiplex PCR; TCRdb's copy keeps in-frame clones and lacks some. The sample comprises some 110,000 clones, less than 95% of which are singletons, and 3% to 4.5% rests with the top ten. The J gene is TRBJ1-1, the V gene TRBV4-1; TRBD1 aligns across 9 bases. The sequence was collected from a man in his 60s with urothelial cancer. Here the sequenced sample was PBMCs, taken around atezolizumab (anti-PD-L1) treatment. DNA of the CDR3: TGCGCCAGCAGCCAACCGACAGGGGGGTTTACTGAAGCTTTCTTT. Its translation: CASSQPTGGFTEAFF.